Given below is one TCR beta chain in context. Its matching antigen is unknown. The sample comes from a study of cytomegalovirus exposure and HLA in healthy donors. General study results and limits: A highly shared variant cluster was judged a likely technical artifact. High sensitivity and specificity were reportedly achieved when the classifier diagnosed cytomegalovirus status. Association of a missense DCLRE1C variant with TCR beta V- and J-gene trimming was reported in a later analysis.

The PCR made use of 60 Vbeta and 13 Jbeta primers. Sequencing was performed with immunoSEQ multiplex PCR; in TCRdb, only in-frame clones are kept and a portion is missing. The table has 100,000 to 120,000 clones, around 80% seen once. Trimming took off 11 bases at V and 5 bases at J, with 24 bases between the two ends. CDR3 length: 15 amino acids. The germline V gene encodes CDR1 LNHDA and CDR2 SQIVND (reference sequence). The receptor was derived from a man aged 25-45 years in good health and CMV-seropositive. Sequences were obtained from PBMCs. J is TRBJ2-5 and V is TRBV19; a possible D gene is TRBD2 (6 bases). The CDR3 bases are TGTGCCGGATGCATGGGGGGTAACCGGGGTGAGACCCAGTACTTC. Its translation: CAGCMGGNRGETQYF.